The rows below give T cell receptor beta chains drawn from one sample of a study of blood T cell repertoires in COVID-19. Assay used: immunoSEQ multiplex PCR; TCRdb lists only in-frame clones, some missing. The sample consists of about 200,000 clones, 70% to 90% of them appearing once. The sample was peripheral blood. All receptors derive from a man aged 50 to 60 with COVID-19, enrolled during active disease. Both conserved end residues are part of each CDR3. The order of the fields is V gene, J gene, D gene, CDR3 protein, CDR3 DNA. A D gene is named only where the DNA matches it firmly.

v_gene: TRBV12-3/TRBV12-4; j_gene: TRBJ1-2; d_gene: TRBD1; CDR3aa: CASSGTGWDGYTF; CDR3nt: TGTGCCAGCAGTGGGACAGGGTGGGATGGCTACACCTTC
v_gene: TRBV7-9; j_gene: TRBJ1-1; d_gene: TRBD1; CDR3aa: CASSGQGAGDTEAFF; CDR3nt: TGTGCCAGCAGCGGACAGGGGGCGGGGGACACTGAAGCTTTCTTT
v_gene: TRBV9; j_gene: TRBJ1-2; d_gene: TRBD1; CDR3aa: CASSPRDRADGGYTF; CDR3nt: TGTGCCAGCAGCCCTCGGGACAGGGCCGATGGGGGCTACACCTTC
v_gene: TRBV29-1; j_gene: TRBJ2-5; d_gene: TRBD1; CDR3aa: CSVGGQGAGETQYF; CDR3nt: TGCAGCGTGGGGGGACAGGGGGCGGGAGAGACCCAGTACTTC
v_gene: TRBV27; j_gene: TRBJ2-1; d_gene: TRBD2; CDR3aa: CASSFPGTSGYNEQFF; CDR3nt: TGTGCCAGCAGTTTCCCCGGGACTAGCGGCTACAATGAGCAGTTCTTC
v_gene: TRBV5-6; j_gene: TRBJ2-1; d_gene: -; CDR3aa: CASSLLAREQFF; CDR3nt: TGTGCCAGCAGCCTACTCGCGAGGGAGCAGTTCTTC
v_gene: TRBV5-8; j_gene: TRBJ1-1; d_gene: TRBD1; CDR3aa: CASSLENQGGTEAFF; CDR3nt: TGTGCCAGCAGCTTGGAAAACCAGGGGGGCACTGAAGCTTTCTTT
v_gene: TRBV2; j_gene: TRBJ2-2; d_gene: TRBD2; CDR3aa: CASKRGEGHAGELFF; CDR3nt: TGTGCCAGCAAAAGAGGGGAGGGCCACGCCGGGGAGCTGTTTTTT
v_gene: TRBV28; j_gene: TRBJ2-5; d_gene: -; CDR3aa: CASSQTGLETQYF; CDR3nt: TGTGCCAGCAGCCAAACAGGGCTCGAGACCCAGTACTTC
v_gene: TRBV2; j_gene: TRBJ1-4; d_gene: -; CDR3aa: CASNPQGGREKLFF; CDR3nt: TGTGCCAGCAATCCCCAGGGAGGCAGGGAAAAACTGTTTTTT
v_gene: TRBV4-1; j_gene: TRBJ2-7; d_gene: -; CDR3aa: CASSPGVGAGSYEQYF; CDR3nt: TGCGCCAGCAGCCCTGGCGTGGGAGCGGGCAGCTACGAGCAGTACTTC
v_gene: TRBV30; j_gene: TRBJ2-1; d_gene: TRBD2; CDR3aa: CAWSRLAGYNEQFF; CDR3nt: TGTGCCTGGAGTAGGCTAGCGGGGTACAATGAGCAGTTCTTC
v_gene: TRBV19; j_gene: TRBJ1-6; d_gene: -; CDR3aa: CASSRPGSGNSPLHF; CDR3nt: TGTGCCAGTAGTCGACCAGGGTCTGGCAATTCACCCCTCCACTTT
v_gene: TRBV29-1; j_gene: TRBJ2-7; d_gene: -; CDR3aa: CSVEDLTAEYTYEQYF; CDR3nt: TGCAGCGTTGAAGATCTAACAGCCGAATATACCTACGAGCAGTACTTC
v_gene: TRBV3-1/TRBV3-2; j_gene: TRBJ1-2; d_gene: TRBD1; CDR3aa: CASSQGQGALGGYTF; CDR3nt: TGTGCCAGCAGCCAAGGACAGGGGGCGCTTGGTGGCTACACCTTC
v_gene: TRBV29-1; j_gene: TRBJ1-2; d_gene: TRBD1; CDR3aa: CSVKRPGQNYGYTF; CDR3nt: TGCAGCGTTAAAAGACCGGGACAGAACTATGGCTACACCTTC